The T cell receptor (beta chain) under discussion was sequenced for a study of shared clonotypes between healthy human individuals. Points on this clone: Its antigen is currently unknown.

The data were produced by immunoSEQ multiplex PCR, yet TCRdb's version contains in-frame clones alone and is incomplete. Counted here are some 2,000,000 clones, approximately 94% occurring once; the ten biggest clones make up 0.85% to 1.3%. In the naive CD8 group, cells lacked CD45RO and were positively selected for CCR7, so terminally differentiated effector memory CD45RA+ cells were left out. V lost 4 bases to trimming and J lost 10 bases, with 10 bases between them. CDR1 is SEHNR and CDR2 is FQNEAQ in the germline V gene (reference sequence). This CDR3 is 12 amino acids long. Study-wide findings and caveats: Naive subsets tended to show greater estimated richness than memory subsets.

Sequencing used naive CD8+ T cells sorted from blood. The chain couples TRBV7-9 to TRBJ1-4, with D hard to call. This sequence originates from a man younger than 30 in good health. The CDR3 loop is CASSWTGRKLFF. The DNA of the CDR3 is TGTGCCAGCAGCTGGACCGGACGAAAACTGTTTTTT.